Below, 11 T cell receptor beta chains from the same sample are listed, as sequenced in a study of shared clonotypes between healthy human individuals. Naive CD8 populations comprised CD45RO-negative cells positively selected for CCR7, excluding terminally differentiated effector memory CD45RA+ cells. Produced via immunoSEQ multiplex PCR; TCRdb's table is partial and in-frame only. The profile shows some 2 million clones, about 95% of them singletons. The sequencing input was naive CD8+ T cells sorted from blood. These receptors originate from a man between 18 and 35 years old in good health.

The chain carries TRBV30 and TRBJ1-1; TRBD1 might be the D (5 bases). V lost 4 bases to trimming and J lost 8 bases, with 17 bases between them. The length of the CDR3 is 13 residues. Per germline, CDR1 GTSNPN and CDR2 SVGIG (reference sequence). This chain's CDR3 is CAWNSAGTDEAFF. In DNA form, the CDR3 reads TGTGCCTGGAATTCCGCCGGGACTGACGAAGCTTTCTTT.

This rearrangement joins TRBV5-1 to TRBJ1-6; tentative D call: TRBD1 (5 bases). V was cut by 3 bases and J by 7 bases, with 11 bases left in between. The CDR3 runs to 14 residues. Germline V gives CDR1 SGHRS, CDR2 YFSETQ. The CDR3 DNA follows: TGCGCCAGCAGCTCGGAGGGGAAGAATTCACCCCTCCACTTT. Translation gives CASSSEGKNSPLHF.

With regard to this clone: This same CDR3 is encoded by further DNA sequences in the sample. V usage is TRBV27 and J usage is TRBJ2-7; 9 nucleotides match TRBD2. Germline V lookup: CDR1 MNHEY, CDR2 SMNVEV (reference sequence). There are 14 residues in the CDR3. V trimming: 6 bases; J trimming: 0 bases; junction bases outside the gene matches: 3. The CDR3 is CASSPGLASYEQYF. CDR3 DNA sequence: TGTGCCAGCAGCCCGGGACTAGCCTCCTACGAGCAGTACTTC.

The V and J genes are TRBV6-4 and TRBJ2-2, with 8 bases that match TRBD1. This CDR3 spans 16 amino acids. CDR1 is MRHNA, CDR2 SNTAGT, per germline. Unmatched junction bases numbered 8, after V lost 2 bases and J lost 6 bases. CDR3 nucleotides: TGTGCCAGCAGTGACCGGACAGGGAGATTGTCCGGGGAGCTGTTTTTT. This translates into CASSDRTGRLSGELFF.

With regard to this clone: Other DNA sequences in this specimen translate into the identical CDR3. V and J are TRBV7-9 and TRBJ2-7; perhaps TRBD2 as D (6 bases). CDR3 size: 13 residues. The V end lost 5 bases, the J end lost 3 bases, and 11 bases lay between the germline ends. The germline V gene has CDR1 SEHNR and CDR2 FQNEAQ (reference sequence). The CDR3 bases are TGTGCCAGCAGCCTCAGGGACTTCTACGAGCAGTACTTC. It specifies CASSLRDFYEQYF.

In its sample, this clone was seen once. J is TRBJ2-2 and V is TRBV10-2; tentative D call: TRBD1 (5 bases). Trimming removed 6 bases at V and 6 bases at J, with 11 bases between. The CDR3 length is 13 residues. Germline V gene data show CDR1 as WSHSY and CDR2 as SAAADI. CDR3 sequence (DNA): TGCGCCAGCAGGGACAATTGGTCCGGGGAGCTGTTTTTT. Amino acid sequence: CASRDNWSGELFF.

This chain connects TRBV4-1 to TRBJ2-7; possible D gene TRBD2, 5 bases. V lost 4 bases and J 3 bases, leaving 13 bases between the germline ends. Germline V gene lookup returns CDR1 MGHRA and CDR2 YSYEKL. The CDR3 has 14 amino acids. CDR3 nucleotides: TGCGCCAGCAGCCCGAAAGACGGACTCTACGAGCAGTACTTC. Its translation is CASSPKDGLYEQYF.

Comments on this clone: This may come from a read error, since a much larger clone is one base off. Within the sample, other DNA sequences also encode this same CDR3. V usage is TRBV5-4 and J usage is TRBJ2-1, with 14 positions matching TRBD2. V dropped 0 bases and J dropped 7; count of bases not matched to a gene: 0. The germline CDR1 and CDR2 sequences are SGHNT and YYREEE (reference sequence). The CDR3 is 15 amino acids. DNA of the CDR3: TGTGCCAGCAGCTTGGGACTAGCGGGGGGGAATGAGCAGTTCTTC. Its protein product is CASSLGLAGGNEQFF.

The CDR3 DNA sequence: TGTGCCAGCAGAGAATTTGGAGGAGGGAGTCAGCCCCAGCATTTT. Protein sequence: CASREFGGGSQPQHF. The genes are TRBV2 and TRBJ1-5; D is unresolved. The germline V and J ends were trimmed by 6 bases and 6 bases, with 18 bases remaining between them. The germline CDR1 and CDR2 sequences are SNHLY and FYNNEI. This CDR3 region has 15 residues.

V and J are TRBV4-1 and TRBJ2-1; no reliable D call. Germline CDR1 is MGHRA and CDR2 is YSYEKL. CDR3 length equals 15 residues. V was trimmed by 5 bases and J by 5 bases, leaving 16 bases between them. The CDR3 DNA follows: TGCGCCAGCAGCTACCTCCTAGACACCCACAATGAGCAGTTCTTC. Protein product: CASSYLLDTHNEQFF.

This chain uses TRBV7-9 with TRBJ2-2, with TRBD2 matching 13 bases. V was pared by 7 bases and J by 6 bases, with 5 bases of the junction left unmatched. The CDR3 contains 15 residues. CDR1 is SEHNR and CDR2 is FQNEAQ in the germline V gene (reference sequence). CDR3 sequence reads: CASNTGTSGAGELFF. CDR3 in DNA: TGTGCCAGCAACACCGGGACTAGCGGGGCCGGGGAGCTGTTTTTT.